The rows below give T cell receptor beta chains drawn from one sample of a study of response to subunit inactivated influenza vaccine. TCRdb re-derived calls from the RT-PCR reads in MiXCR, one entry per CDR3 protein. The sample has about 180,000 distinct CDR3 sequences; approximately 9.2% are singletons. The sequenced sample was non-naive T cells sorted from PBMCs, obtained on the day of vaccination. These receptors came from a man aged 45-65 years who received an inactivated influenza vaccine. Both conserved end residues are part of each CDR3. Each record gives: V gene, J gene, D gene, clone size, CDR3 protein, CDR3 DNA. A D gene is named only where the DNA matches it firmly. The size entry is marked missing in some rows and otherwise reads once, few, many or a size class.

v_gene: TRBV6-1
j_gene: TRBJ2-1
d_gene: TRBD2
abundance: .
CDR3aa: CASRKGLAGANTYNEQFF
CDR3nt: TGTGCCAGCCGCAAAGGACTAGCGGGGGCTAACACCTACAATGAGCAGTTCTTC

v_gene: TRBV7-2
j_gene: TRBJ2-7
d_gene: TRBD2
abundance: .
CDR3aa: CASSFSAGGSSYEQYF
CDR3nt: TGTGCCAGCAGCTTCTCTGCGGGGGGGAGCTCCTACGAGCAGTACTTC

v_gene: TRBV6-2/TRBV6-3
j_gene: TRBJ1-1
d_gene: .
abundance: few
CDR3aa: CASRITETEAFF
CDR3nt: TGTGCCAGCAGGATAACAGAAACTGAAGCTTTCTTT

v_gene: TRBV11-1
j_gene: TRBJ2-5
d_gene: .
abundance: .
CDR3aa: CASSFQLNLGETQYF
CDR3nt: TGTGCCAGCAGCTTCCAACTAAACCTCGGAGAGACCCAGTACTTC

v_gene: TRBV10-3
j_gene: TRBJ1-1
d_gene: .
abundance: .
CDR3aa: CATARDPNTEAFF
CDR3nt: TGTGCCACCGCGCGAGACCCAAACACTGAAGCTTTCTTT

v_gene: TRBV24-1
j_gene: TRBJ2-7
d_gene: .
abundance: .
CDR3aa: CATSGPPRDEQYF
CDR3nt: TGTGCCACCAGTGGACCCCCCCGGGACGAGCAGTACTTC

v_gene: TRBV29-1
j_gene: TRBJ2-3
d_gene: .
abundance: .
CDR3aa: CSGSPSSTDTQYF
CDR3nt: TGCAGCGGCTCCCCTTCTAGCACAGATACGCAGTATTTT

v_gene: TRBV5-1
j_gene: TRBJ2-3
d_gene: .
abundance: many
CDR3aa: CASSFGAPSTDTQYF
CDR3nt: TGCGCCAGCAGCTTCGGGGCACCTAGCACAGATACGCAGTATTTT

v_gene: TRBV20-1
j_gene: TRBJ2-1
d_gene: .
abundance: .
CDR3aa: CSAPRAQGVHNEQFF
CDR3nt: TGCAGTGCCCCCCGCGCACAGGGAGTACACAATGAGCAGTTCTTC

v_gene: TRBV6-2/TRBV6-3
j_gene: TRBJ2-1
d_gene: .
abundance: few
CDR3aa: CASSDGDVQFF
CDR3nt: TGTGCCAGCAGCGACGGGGACGTGCAGTTCTTC

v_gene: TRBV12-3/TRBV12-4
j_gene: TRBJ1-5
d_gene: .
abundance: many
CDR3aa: CASSSTGQPQHF
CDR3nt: TGTGCCAGCAGTTCGACAGGTCAGCCCCAGCATTTT

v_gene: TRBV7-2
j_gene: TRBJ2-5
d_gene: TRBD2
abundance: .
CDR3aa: CASSPPGLAGGGKYF
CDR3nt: TGTGCCAGCAGCCCCCCCGGACTAGCGGGTGGGGGTAAGTACTTC

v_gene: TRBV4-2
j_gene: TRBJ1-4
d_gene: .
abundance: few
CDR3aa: CASSQDLLGQDNEKLFF
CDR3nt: TGTGCCAGCAGCCAAGATCTTTTGGGGCAGGATAATGAAAAACTGTTTTTT

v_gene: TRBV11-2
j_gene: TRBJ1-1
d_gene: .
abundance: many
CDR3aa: CASSLDLTSDLHFF
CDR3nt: TGTGCCAGCAGCTTAGATCTAACCTCAGATTTGCATTTCTTT

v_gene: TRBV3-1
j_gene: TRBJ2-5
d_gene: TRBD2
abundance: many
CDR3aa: CASSQPRLAGNQETQYF
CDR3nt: TGTGCCAGCAGCCAACCAAGACTAGCGGGAAACCAAGAGACCCAGTACTTC

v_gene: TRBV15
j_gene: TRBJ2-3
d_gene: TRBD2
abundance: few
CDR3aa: CATSGLAETDTQYF
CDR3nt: TGTGCCACCAGCGGACTAGCGGAAACAGATACGCAGTATTTT

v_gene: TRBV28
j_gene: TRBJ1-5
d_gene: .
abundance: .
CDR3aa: CASSQGTGFNQPQHF
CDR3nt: TGTGCCAGCAGTCAAGGAACCGGCTTCAATCAGCCCCAGCATTTT

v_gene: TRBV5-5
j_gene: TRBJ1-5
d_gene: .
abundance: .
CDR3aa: CASSPTHGNQPQHF
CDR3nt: TGTGCCAGCAGCCCCACCCACGGCAATCAGCCCCAGCATTTT

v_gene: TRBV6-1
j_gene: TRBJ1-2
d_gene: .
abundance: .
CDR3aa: CASSTGSGGVGYTF
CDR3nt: TGTGCCAGCAGTACAGGGTCGGGGGGGGTGGGCTACACCTTC

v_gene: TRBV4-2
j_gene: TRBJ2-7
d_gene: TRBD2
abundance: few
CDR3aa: CASSKRAPWRRTSGGNEYEQYF
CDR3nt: TGTGCCAGCAGCAAAAGAGCTCCATGGAGGCGGACTAGCGGGGGGAATGAATACGAGCAGTACTTC

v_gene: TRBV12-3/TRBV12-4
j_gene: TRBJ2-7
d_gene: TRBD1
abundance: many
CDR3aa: CASSRTGPYEQYF
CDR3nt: TGTGCCAGCAGTAGGACAGGGCCCTACGAGCAGTACTTC

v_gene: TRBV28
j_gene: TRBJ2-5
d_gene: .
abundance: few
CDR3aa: CASRVHGFSGQETQYF
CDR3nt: TGTGCCAGCAGGGTACATGGGTTTAGCGGCCAAGAGACCCAGTACTTC

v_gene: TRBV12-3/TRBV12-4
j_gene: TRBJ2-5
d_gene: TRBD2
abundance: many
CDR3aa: CASSRLAGGQETQYF
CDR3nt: TGTGCCAGCAGTCGACTAGCGGGAGGCCAAGAGACCCAGTACTTC

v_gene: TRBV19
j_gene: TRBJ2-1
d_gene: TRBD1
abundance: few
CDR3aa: CASSGMGQVVDEQFF
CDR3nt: TGTGCCAGTAGTGGCATGGGACAGGTTGTCGATGAGCAGTTCTTC

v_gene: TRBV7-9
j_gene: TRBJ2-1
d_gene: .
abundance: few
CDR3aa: CASTFRTQDNEQFF
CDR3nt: TGTGCCAGCACCTTCCGGACGCAGGACAATGAGCAGTTCTTC

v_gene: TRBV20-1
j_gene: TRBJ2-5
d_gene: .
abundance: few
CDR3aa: CSAVGSQETQYF
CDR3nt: TGCAGTGCCGTGGGCAGCCAAGAGACCCAGTACTTC

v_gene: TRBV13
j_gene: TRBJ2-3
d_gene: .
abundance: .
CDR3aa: CASSPLGTDTQYF
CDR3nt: TGTGCCAGCAGCCCCCTGGGCACAGATACGCAGTATTTT

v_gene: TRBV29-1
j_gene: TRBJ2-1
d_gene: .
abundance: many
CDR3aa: CSVERGTSYPYNEQFF
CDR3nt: TGCAGCGTTGAACGGGGTACTAGTTATCCCTACAATGAGCAGTTCTTC

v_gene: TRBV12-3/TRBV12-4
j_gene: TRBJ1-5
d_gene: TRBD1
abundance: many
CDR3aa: CASTGQGAPNQPQHF
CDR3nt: TGTGCCAGCACCGGACAGGGGGCTCCTAATCAGCCCCAGCATTTT

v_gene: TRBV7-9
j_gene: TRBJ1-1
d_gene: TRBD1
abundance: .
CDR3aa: CASGDTGQLMNTEAFF
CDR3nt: TGTGCCAGCGGAGATACGGGACAGCTCATGAACACTGAAGCTTTCTTT

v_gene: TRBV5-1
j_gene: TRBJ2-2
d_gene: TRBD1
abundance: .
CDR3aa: CASSLMDRGTNTGELFF
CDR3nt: TGCGCCAGCAGCTTAATGGACAGGGGGACGAACACCGGGGAGCTGTTTTTT

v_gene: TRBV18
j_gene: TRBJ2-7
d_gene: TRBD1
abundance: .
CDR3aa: CASSPFGTGKAYEQYF
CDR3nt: TGTGCCAGCTCACCCTTTGGGACAGGGAAAGCCTACGAGCAGTACTTC

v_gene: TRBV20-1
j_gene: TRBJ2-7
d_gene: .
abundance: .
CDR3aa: CSPVRNEQYF
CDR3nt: TGCAGTCCCGTAAGAAACGAGCAGTACTTC

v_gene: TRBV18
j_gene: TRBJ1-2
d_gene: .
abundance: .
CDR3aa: CASSHGVLDYGYTF
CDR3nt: TGTGCCAGCTCCCACGGAGTGCTAGACTATGGCTACACCTTC

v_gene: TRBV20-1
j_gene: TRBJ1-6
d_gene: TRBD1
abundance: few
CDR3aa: CSAQRTGGNSPLHF
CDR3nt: TGCAGTGCTCAAAGGACAGGGGGCAATTCACCCCTCCACTTT

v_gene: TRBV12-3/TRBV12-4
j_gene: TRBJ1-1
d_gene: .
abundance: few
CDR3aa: CASSRTDKRSGAFF
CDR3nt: TGTGCCAGCAGTAGGACCGATAAACGGAGTGGGGCTTTCTTT

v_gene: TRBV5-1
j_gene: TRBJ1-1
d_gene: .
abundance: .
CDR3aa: CASSQGSTMNTEAFF
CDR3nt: TGCGCCAGCAGCCAGGGGAGCACTATGAACACTGAAGCTTTCTTT

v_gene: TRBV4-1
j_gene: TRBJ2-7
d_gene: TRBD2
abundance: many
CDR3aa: CASSQRRGADSYEQYF
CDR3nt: TGCGCCAGCAGCCAGCGGCGGGGGGCCGACTCCTACGAGCAGTACTTC

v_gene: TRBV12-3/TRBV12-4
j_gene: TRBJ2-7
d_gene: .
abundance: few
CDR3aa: CASSLAGLLPSEQYF
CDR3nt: TGTGCCAGCAGTTTAGCCGGGCTGCTCCCGTCCGAGCAGTACTTC

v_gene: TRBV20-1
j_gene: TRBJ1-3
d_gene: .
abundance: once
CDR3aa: CSAGLDSGNTIYF
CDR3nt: TGCAGCGCCGGGCTAGACTCTGGAAACACCATATATTTT

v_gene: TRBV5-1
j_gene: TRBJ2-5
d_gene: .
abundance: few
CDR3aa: CASSNLGFQETQYF
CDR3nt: TGCGCCAGCAGCAACCTCGGGTTCCAAGAGACCCAGTACTTC

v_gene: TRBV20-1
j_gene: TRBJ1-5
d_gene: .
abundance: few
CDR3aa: CSASPTSNQPQHF
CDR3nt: TGCAGTGCTAGCCCGACTAGCAATCAGCCCCAGCATTTT

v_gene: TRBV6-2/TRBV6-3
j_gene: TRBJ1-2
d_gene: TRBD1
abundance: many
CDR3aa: CASSPTVEGQLSNYGYTF
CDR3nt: TGTGCCAGCAGCCCTACCGTAGAGGGACAGCTGAGTAACTATGGCTACACCTTC

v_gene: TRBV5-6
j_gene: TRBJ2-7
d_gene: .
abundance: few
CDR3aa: CASSLGSQQGYEQYF
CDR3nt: TGTGCCAGCAGCTTGGGATCGCAGCAGGGATACGAGCAGTACTTC

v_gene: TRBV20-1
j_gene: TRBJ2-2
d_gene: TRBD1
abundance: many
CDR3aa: CSASGNRAGGFPGELFF
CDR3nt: TGCAGTGCTAGCGGGAACCGGGCAGGGGGCTTCCCCGGGGAGCTGTTTTTT

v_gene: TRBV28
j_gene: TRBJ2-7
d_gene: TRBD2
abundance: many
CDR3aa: CASSLSGTSGSYEQYF
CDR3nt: TGTGCCAGCAGTTTATCCGGCACTAGCGGGAGTTACGAGCAGTACTTC

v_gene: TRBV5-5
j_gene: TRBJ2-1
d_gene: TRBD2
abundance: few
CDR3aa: CASSLERGAAEQFF
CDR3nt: TGTGCCAGCAGCTTGGAGCGGGGGGCGGCTGAGCAGTTCTTC

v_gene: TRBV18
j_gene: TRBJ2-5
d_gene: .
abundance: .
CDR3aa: CASSPTGRGETQYF
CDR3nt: TGTGCCAGCTCACCAACGGGGCGAGGAGAGACCCAGTACTTC

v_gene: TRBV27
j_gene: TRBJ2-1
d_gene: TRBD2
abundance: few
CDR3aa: CASSWSGAGYNEQFF
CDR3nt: TGTGCCAGCAGTTGGAGCGGGGCGGGGTACAATGAGCAGTTCTTC

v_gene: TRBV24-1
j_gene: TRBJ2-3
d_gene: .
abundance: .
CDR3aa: CATSDPSYEGEADTQYF
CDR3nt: TGTGCCACCAGTGATCCGTCTTATGAGGGAGAGGCAGATACGCAGTATTTT

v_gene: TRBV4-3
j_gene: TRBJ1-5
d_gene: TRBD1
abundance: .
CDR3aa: CASSQFWTGRNQPQHF
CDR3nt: TGCGCCAGCAGCCAATTTTGGACAGGGAGAAATCAGCCCCAGCATTTT

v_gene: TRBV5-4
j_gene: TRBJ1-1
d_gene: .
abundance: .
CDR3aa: CASSFPGLIEAFF
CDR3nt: TGTGCCAGCAGCTTTCCGGGTCTAATTGAAGCTTTCTTT

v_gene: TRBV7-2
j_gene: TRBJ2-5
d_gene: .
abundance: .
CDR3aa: CASSLGARKETQYF
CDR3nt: TGTGCCAGCAGCCTCGGGGCCAGAAAAGAGACCCAGTACTTC